Given below is one T cell receptor (beta chain) in context. What it binds is unknown. The data derive from a study of a mutant IDH1 vaccine in newly diagnosed glioma. Study overall: Patients had received radiotherapy, temozolomide, or both previously, most receiving both.

Method: immunoSEQ multiplex PCR; TCRdb's copy keeps in-frame clones and lacks some. The sample records around 40,000 clones, 80% to 90% being singletons. The time point here: week 5, during vaccination. With topical imiquimod, each dose of the vaccine consisted of 300 ug of mutant IDH1 20-mer peptide. The study's findings and limits: Vaccine-induced immune responses occurred in more than 85% of patients. No link was apparently found between pseudoprogression and changes in top peripheral T cell clonotypes.

Per germline, CDR1 MNHEY and CDR2 SMNVEV (reference sequence). The trim removed 6 bases at V and 5 bases at J, leaving 8 bases unmatched. The length of the CDR3 is 15 residues. Sequenced material: PBMCs, taken from a glioma patient whose treatment included an IDH1 peptide vaccine. This TCR came from a man aged 40-49 years with glioma. The J gene is TRBJ2-2, the V gene TRBV27, with 8 bases identical to TRBD1. The DNA of the CDR3 is TGTGCCAGCAGGGTCCAGGGGGCTCGGACCGGGGAGCTGTTTTTT. Translated: CASRVQGARTGELFF.